The rows below give T cell receptor beta chains drawn from one sample of a study of CD8 T cells in ankylosing spondylitis. TCRdb analysed the 5' RACE reads with MiXCR anew, one entry per CDR3 protein. The sample includes more than 400,000 distinct CDR3 sequences, roughly 5.2% seen only once; the top ten take roughly 3.3%. The sample consisted of blood, either unsorted or a sorted T cell fraction (not recorded which). Receptors originate from a male donor with ankylosing spondylitis. Each CDR3 is given with its conserved first and last residue. The D gene is left open where the match is weak. Only some rows state a clone size, as once, few, many or a class for expanded clones.

TRBJ2-1	TRBV6-5	-	-	TGTGCCAGCAGTTACGCTGCCGACCGGGGGAGCTCCTACAATGAGCAGTTCTTC	CASSYAADRGSSYNEQFF
TRBJ1-1	TRBV7-8	-	TRBD1	TGTGCCAGCAGCGAAGACAGGGATTGGAGCACTGAAGCTTTCTTT	CASSEDRDWSTEAFF
TRBJ1-2	TRBV5-1	many	-	TGCGCCAGCAGCTTGGAAGACAATGGCTACACCTTC	CASSLEDNGYTF
TRBJ2-7	TRBV5-8	many	TRBD1	TGTGCCAGCAGCAGACAGGGGGCTATCACCTACGAGCAGTACTTC	CASSRQGAITYEQYF
TRBJ2-5	TRBV7-9	-	TRBD2	TGTGCCAGCAGCTCACGCGGGGGGCTGCTGCGAGAGACCCAGTACTTC	CASSSRGGLLRETQYF
TRBJ2-3	TRBV6-5	many	TRBD2	TGTGCCAGCAGTTACTCAACGGGAGGGAGCACAGATACGCAGTATTTT	CASSYSTGGSTDTQYF
TRBJ2-2	TRBV10-3	many	-	TGTGCCATCAGTGAGCAAAGCACCGGGGAGCTGTTTTTT	CAISEQSTGELFF
TRBJ2-7	TRBV2	-	TRBD2	TGTGCCAGCAGTCTACAAGCGGGGTTTGAGCAGTACTTC	CASSLQAGFEQYF
TRBJ2-5	TRBV7-2	few	TRBD2	TGTGCCAGCAGCGCCGATAGCGGGGGGATAAAAGAGACCCAGTACTTC	CASSADSGGIKETQYF
TRBJ2-7	TRBV20-1	-	-	TGCAGTGCTAGACTGGGACTTCTGGCCTCCTACGAGCAGTACTTC	CSARLGLLASYEQYF
TRBJ2-7	TRBV5-1	-	-	TGCGCCAGCAGCTTGAGGAGCGGGCCCGCCTACGAGCAGTACTTC	CASSLRSGPAYEQYF
TRBJ2-2	TRBV6-2/TRBV6-3	many	-	TGTGCCAGCAGTTACTTCGAGAACACCGGGGAGCTGTTTTTT	CASSYFENTGELFF
TRBJ2-1	TRBV27	few	-	TGTGCCAGCAGTTTCAGTGCGAAGGGGGCCTACAATGAGCAGTTCTTC	CASSFSAKGAYNEQFF
TRBJ2-5	TRBV6-5	many	TRBD1	TGTGCCAGCAGTCGGGACAGGGAGACCCAGTACTTC	CASSRDRETQYF
TRBJ1-5	TRBV20-1	many	-	TGCAGTGCGAATGGGGCCATTTATAGCAATCAGCCCCAGCATTTT	CSANGAIYSNQPQHF
TRBJ1-5	TRBV7-9	many	TRBD1	TGTGCCAGCAGCGCGTCGGGACAGGGCAATCAGCCCCAGCATTTT	CASSASGQGNQPQHF
TRBJ2-7	TRBV7-2	many	TRBD1	TGTGCCAGCAGCTTAGCACGGGACAGGCCAACCTACGAGCAGTACTTC	CASSLARDRPTYEQYF
TRBJ1-1	TRBV4-3	many	-	TGCGCCAGCAGCCAAGAAGGGATGGACACTGAAGCTTTCTTT	CASSQEGMDTEAFF
TRBJ2-2	TRBV20-1	many	-	TGCAGTGCTAGAAAGGGGGCCGGGGAGCTGTTTTTT	CSARKGAGELFF
TRBJ2-7	TRBV7-2	many	-	TGTGCCAGCAGCTTAAGACCCAACCCCGTCTACGAGCAGTACTTC	CASSLRPNPVYEQYF
TRBJ1-6	TRBV7-9	many	TRBD1	TGTGCCAGCAACCCAGGGGACAGGCCTTCACCCCTCCACTTT	CASNPGDRPSPLHF
TRBJ2-3	TRBV5-1	many	-	TGTGCCAGCTCACCACGACCCGGCACAGATACGCAGTATTTT	CASSPRPGTDTQYF
TRBJ2-4	TRBV6-2/TRBV6-3	many	-	TGTGCCAGCAGTTACGAAAGGACCGGGGCCAAAAACATTCAGTACTTC	CASSYERTGAKNIQYF
TRBJ2-7	TRBV7-2	many	TRBD1	TGTGCCAGCAGCTTAGCTTGGGACAGCTCCTACGAGCAGTACTTC	CASSLAWDSSYEQYF
TRBJ2-2	TRBV6-2/TRBV6-3	few	-	TGTGCCAGCAGCACTACGACCCCCGGGGAGCTGTTTTTT	CASSTTTPGELFF
TRBJ2-5	TRBV4-3	many	TRBD1	TGCGCCAGCAGCCAAGGTCCCCCCGGACAGGGATCTTCCCAAGAGACCCAGTACTTC	CASSQGPPGQGSSQETQYF